A selection of T cell receptor beta chains follows, all from one sample in a study of long-term antiretroviral therapy in people with HIV. Profiling relied on immunoSEQ multiplex PCR, and the TCRdb table lists in-frame clones only, not all of them. The data hold approximately 25,000 clones, with roughly 82% observed a single time. This material consisted of unsorted PBMCs, taken 0.8 years before starting antiretroviral therapy. All receptors come from a man aged 18 to 29 with HIV. The CDR3 runs from the conserved cysteine through the conserved F or W. The D gene is left open where the match is weak. A clone size is listed for some rows: how often the clone was seen (once, few, many), or a class if it is expanded.

V,D,size,J,CDR3,DNA
TRBV28,TRBD1,NA,TRBJ2-7,CASSWTGNEQYF,TGTGCCAGCAGTTGGACAGGGAACGAGCAGTACTTC
TRBV14,NA,NA,TRBJ2-2,CASSQVSGFTGELFF,TGTGCCAGCAGCCAAGTGTCCGGATTCACCGGGGAGCTGTTTTTT
TRBV6-6,NA,once,TRBJ2-2,CASSYSGMGTGELFF,TGTGCCAGCAGTTACTCAGGGATGGGAACCGGGGAGCTGTTTTTT
TRBV19,TRBD2,NA,TRBJ2-7,CASTPGRLAGGPTVYEQYF,TGTGCCAGTACCCCCGGGAGGCTAGCGGGAGGCCCCACCGTTTACGAGCAGTACTTC
TRBV12-5,TRBD1,NA,TRBJ2-2,CASGTSRDSIGYTGELFF,TGTGCTAGTGGTACCTCCCGGGACAGTATAGGGTACACCGGGGAGCTGTTTTTT
TRBV29-1,NA,NA,TRBJ2-7,CSVADSLPYEQYF,TGCAGCGTTGCAGACAGTCTCCCCTACGAGCAGTACTTC
TRBV11-2,TRBD2,NA,TRBJ2-5,CASSLVFGGDPLEETQYF,TGTGCCAGCAGCTTAGTTTTTGGGGGGGACCCTCTTGAAGAGACCCAGTACTTC
TRBV5-6,NA,NA,TRBJ2-3,CASSLGRWDTQYF,TGTGCCAGCAGCTTAGGTCGCTGGGATACGCAGTATTTT
TRBV18,NA,NA,TRBJ2-7,CASSPPLGGTYEQYF,TGTGCCAGCTCACCACCGCTGGGGGGAACCTACGAGCAGTACTTC
TRBV9,TRBD1,NA,TRBJ2-7,CASSVGTGAYEQYF,TGTGCCAGCAGCGTAGGAACAGGGGCCTACGAGCAGTACTTC
TRBV29-1,NA,NA,TRBJ2-7,CSVITPKVYEQYF,TGCAGCGTTATTACCCCGAAGGTCTACGAGCAGTACTTC
TRBV19,TRBD1,NA,TRBJ1-5,CASSTRQGRSNQPQHF,TGTGCCAGTAGTACTAGACAGGGAAGGAGCAATCAGCCCCAGCATTTT
TRBV9,NA,NA,TRBJ1-4,CASSVDGHRNEKLFF,TGTGCCAGCAGCGTAGATGGCCACAGGAATGAAAAACTGTTTTTT
TRBV18,NA,once,TRBJ1-1,CASSPPENTEAFF,TGTGCCAGCTCACCACCCGAGAACACTGAAGCTTTCTTT
TRBV4-3,NA,NA,TRBJ2-5,CASSQEGSGQETQYF,TGCGCCAGCAGCCAAGAAGGGTCAGGCCAAGAGACCCAGTACTTC
TRBV6-1,TRBD1,NA,TRBJ1-5,CASSLQGGYQPQHF,TGTGCCAGCAGTCTGCAGGGGGGTTATCAGCCCCAGCATTTT
TRBV6-4,NA,few,TRBJ2-2,CASSDSEGTGELFF,TGTGCCAGCAGTGACTCGGAGGGTACCGGGGAGCTGTTTTTT
TRBV27,TRBD2,NA,TRBJ2-3,CASRNSGGTDTQYF,TGTGCCAGCAGGAACAGCGGGGGAACAGATACGCAGTATTTT
TRBV4-1,NA,NA,TRBJ1-4,CASSQEASEKLFF,TGCGCCAGCAGCCAAGAGGCCAGTGAAAAACTGTTTTTT
TRBV7-9,NA,NA,TRBJ1-2,CASSDPYAPTGGNYGYTF,TGTGCCAGCAGCGATCCCTATGCCCCGACAGGCGGAAACTATGGCTACACCTTC